The next 22 T cell receptor beta chains were all read from a single sample in a study of blood T cell repertoires in COVID-19. TCRdb's copy holds only in-frame clones and misses some; the assay was immunoSEQ multiplex PCR. The sample has around 30,000 clones, approximately 67% seen once. The sample consisted of peripheral blood. Receptors were obtained from a human donor in a cohort sampled during active COVID-19.

The rearrangement uses TRBV19 and TRBJ2-3, with 8 bases lining up with TRBD1. Germline CDR1 is LNHDA and CDR2 is SQIVND (reference sequence). This CDR3 contains 17 residues. With V trimmed by 4 bases and J by 1 base, 10 bases remained unmatched. The CDR3 protein is CASSKGGQVARTDTQYF. The CDR3 region has the DNA TGTGCCAGTAGTAAGGGGGGACAGGTAGCCCGCACAGATACGCAGTATTTT.

V gene TRBV20-1 combines with J gene TRBJ2-7; 9 bases align to TRBD2. The CDR3 runs 12 residues. The V segment lost 3 bases and the J segment 4 bases; nucleotides outside the gene matches: 1. CDR1 and CDR2 from the germline V gene are DFQATT and SNEGSKA (reference sequence). CDR3 sequence (DNA): TGCAGTGCTAGTGCGGGAGGGTACGAGCAGTACTTC. This translates into CSASAGGYEQYF.

The chain has TRBV18 and TRBJ2-6; 11 bases match TRBD1. Germline V CDR1 and CDR2: KGHSH, LQKENI. The CDR3 length is 17 residues. J was trimmed by 2 bases and V by 6 bases; bases with no gene match: 6. The chain's CDR3 is CASSPGTGGTGANVLTF. The CDR3 DNA follows: TGTGCCAGCTCGCCCGGGACAGGGGGGACTGGGGCCAACGTCCTGACTTTC.

The V gene is TRBV19, the J gene TRBJ2-3; D possibly corresponds to TRBD1 (6 bases). V lost 4 bases, J lost 4 bases, and 12 bases lay in between. Germline loops: CDR1 LNHDA, CDR2 SQIVND (reference sequence). The CDR3 consists of 14 residues. The CDR3 region has the DNA TGTGCCAGTAGTACCGATACAGGGCCAGATACGCAGTATTTT. Its protein is CASSTDTGPDTQYF.

This clone occurred a few times. The chain joins TRBV11-3 to TRBJ1-2, with TRBD1 identical over 7 bases. CDR1 SGHNT and CDR2 YENEEA come from the germline V gene. The CDR3 length is 18 residues. V shed 1 base and J 4 bases; nucleotides not matched to a gene: 15. The CDR3 here is CASSLGGTDYISGYGYTF. The DNA for the CDR3 is TGTGCCAGCAGCTTAGGCGGGACAGACTATATCTCTGGCTATGGCTACACCTTC.

The rearrangement joins TRBV10-2 to TRBJ2-2, with TRBD2 as a possible D gene (6 bases). Germline lookup yields CDR1 WSHSY and CDR2 SAAADI. V was shortened by 6 bases and J by 5 bases, with 13 bases between the two germline ends. The CDR3 loop spans 14 amino acids. This CDR3 is CASSPGVFTGELFF. Here the CDR3 DNA reads TGCGCCAGCAGCCCGGGGGTATTTACCGGGGAGCTGTTTTTT.

The chain couples TRBV24-1 to TRBJ2-1; the D gene is possibly TRBD1 (5 bases). The CDR3 sequence is 17 residues long. V lost 3 bases to trimming and J lost 0 bases, with 14 bases between them. Germline V gene data show CDR1 as KGHDR and CDR2 as SFDVKD. This chain's CDR3 is CATSDPTDIRSYNEQFF. CDR3 in DNA: TGTGCCACCAGTGATCCAACGGACATCCGCTCCTACAATGAGCAGTTCTTC.

This clone was picked up one time. The genes are TRBV19 and TRBJ1-1; possible D gene TRBD1, 6 bases. V was shortened by 6 bases and J by 1 base, with 18 bases between the two germline ends. Germline lookup yields CDR1 LNHDA and CDR2 SQIVND (reference sequence). The CDR3 sequence is 16 residues long. CDR3 bases: TGTGCCAGTAGCTTATTAACAGGGCGGACGAACACTGAAGCTTTCTTT. Protein: CASSLLTGRTNTEAFF.

This clone has only one observation. The genes are TRBV5-1 and TRBJ1-2; D not certain. V was shortened by 0 bases and J by 0 bases, with 9 bases between the two germline ends. Germline V gene sequence: CDR1 SGHRS, CDR2 YFSETQ. This CDR3 is 15 amino acids long. The CDR3 protein is CASSLEAGPNYGYTF. The CDR3 coding sequence is TGCGCCAGCAGCTTGGAGGCAGGCCCTAACTATGGCTACACCTTC.

This rearrangement joins TRBV5-1 to TRBJ2-7; D is ambiguous. CDR3 size: 14 residues. In germline, CDR1 is SGHRS, CDR2 YFSETQ. V was clipped by 1 base and J by 2 bases, with 10 bases between them. For the CDR3, the DNA is TGCGCCAGCAGCTTGAGCGAGCCTCCCTACGAGCAGTACTTC. Translated: CASSLSEPPYEQYF.

The J gene is TRBJ1-2, the V gene TRBV19, with 8 bases lining up with TRBD1. V lost 9 bases to trimming and J lost 2 bases; unmatched junction nucleotides: 11. The CDR3 spans 15 residues. Germline CDR1 reads LNHDA; CDR2 reads SQIVND (reference sequence). Here the CDR3 DNA reads TGTGCCAGCATACCGCGGACAGGGATCAACTATGGCTACACCTTC. The encoded protein is CASIPRTGINYGYTF.

This clone turned up a few times. V gene TRBV5-4 combines with J gene TRBJ2-1; tentative D call: TRBD2 (5 bases). The CDR3 covers 14 residues. Germline CDR1 and CDR2: SGHNT and YYREEE (reference sequence). The ends were cut back, 0 bases at V and 8 bases at J, with 12 bases in the middle. The CDR3 DNA is TGTGCCAGCAGCTTGGCCCGGGATTCATATGAGCAGTTCTTC. Translated: CASSLARDSYEQFF.

This clone was observed a handful of times. The chain carries TRBV7-8 and TRBJ1-4, with unresolved D. The CDR3 loop spans 13 amino acids. The germline V gene encodes CDR1 SGHVS and CDR2 FQNEAQ. Trimming shortened V by 6 bases and J by 6 bases, and 11 bases separated the two germline ends. The CDR3 loop reads CASRRAGDEKLFF. The CDR3 DNA reads TGTGCCAGCAGACGGGCGGGAGATGAAAAACTGTTTTTT.

The gene calls are TRBV28 and TRBJ2-1; the match to TRBD2 covers 14 bases. V lost 4 bases to trimming and J lost 3 bases; unmatched junction nucleotides: 2. Germline values: CDR1 MDHEN, CDR2 SYDVKM. The CDR3 runs to 16 residues. Here the CDR3 DNA reads TGTGCCAGCAGTTCGGGACTAGCGGGAGTCTACAATGAGCAGTTCTTC. Its protein product is CASSSGLAGVYNEQFF.

This clone was recorded once. The genes are TRBV7-6 and TRBJ1-3; no reliable D call. This CDR3 spans 15 amino acids. Germline values: CDR1 SGHVS, CDR2 FNYEAQ. Trimming took 8 bases from V and 0 from J, leaving 14 bases between them. As DNA, the CDR3 is TGTGCCAGCGGACTCGTTGACGGCTCTGGAAACACCATATATTTT. It translates to CASGLVDGSGNTIYF.

In its sample, this clone was seen many times. This CDR3 is CSASQVAGELFF. CDR3 bases: TGCAGTGCTAGTCAGGTGGCCGGGGAGCTGTTTTTT. The genes are TRBV20-1 and TRBJ2-2; D is ambiguous. CDR3 length equals 12 residues. From germline, CDR1 is DFQATT and CDR2 SNEGSKA (reference sequence). The V end lost 3 bases, the J end lost 6 bases, and 8 bases lay between the germline ends.

This clone was recorded a few times. The J gene is TRBJ2-7, the V gene TRBV20-1, with D possibly being TRBD1 (6 bases). The germline V and J ends were trimmed by 3 bases and 6 bases, with 15 bases remaining between them. This CDR3 is built from 13 residues. Germline CDR1 and CDR2: DFQATT and SNEGSKA (reference sequence). CDR3 nucleotide sequence: TGCAGTGCTAGTAGCACAGGGAGCCGCGAGCAGTACTTC. Amino acid sequence: CSASSTGSREQYF.

The genes are TRBV5-6 and TRBJ1-1; 7 bases agree with TRBD1. The germline V gene has CDR1 SGHDT and CDR2 YYEEEE. The V gene end was trimmed by 4 bases and the J gene end by 2 bases; junction bases not matched to a gene: 17. CDR3 length equals 18 residues. This CDR3 is CASSGEGAPQIPNTEAFF. The CDR3 DNA follows: TGTGCCAGCAGCGGCGAGGGGGCACCCCAAATCCCAAACACTGAAGCTTTCTTT.

This clone was picked up a small number of times. V is TRBV7-2 and J is TRBJ2-3; 10 nucleotides line up with TRBD2. The germline gives CDR1 SGHTA, CDR2 FQGNSA. This CDR3 is 15 amino acids long. V shed 5 bases, J shed 2 bases, and the junction held 4 bases outside the gene matches. CDR3 nucleotide sequence: TGTGCCAGCAGCAAGCGGGGGGGACCCACAGATACGCAGTATTTT. Translation: CASSKRGGPTDTQYF.

The chain couples TRBV7-2 to TRBJ2-3; the match to TRBD2 covers 11 bases. Germline CDR1 and CDR2: SGHTA and FQGNSA. This CDR3 comprises 16 residues. The V gene end was trimmed by 6 bases and the J gene end by 2 bases; junction bases not matched to a gene: 7. The CDR3: CASRWTSGLITDTQYF. CDR3 DNA: TGTGCCAGCAGGTGGACTAGCGGGTTGATCACAGATACGCAGTATTTT.

The gene calls are TRBV18 and TRBJ1-2, with 8 nucleotides matching TRBD1. There are 15 residues in the CDR3. Per the germline V gene, CDR1 is KGHSH and CDR2 is LQKENI. V was pared by 5 bases and J by 6 bases, with 11 bases of the junction left unmatched. The CDR3 spells CASSSDTGGFNGYTF. CDR3 coding DNA: TGTGCCAGCTCATCCGACACAGGGGGGTTTAATGGCTACACCTTC.

The chain joins TRBV5-1 to TRBJ2-2; D ambiguous. The CDR3 sequence is 14 residues long. Germline loops: CDR1 SGHRS, CDR2 YFSETQ. V was trimmed by 0 bases and J by 6 bases, leaving 9 bases between them. CDR3 protein: CASSLEPMPGELFF. CDR3 DNA: TGCGCCAGCAGCTTGGAACCTATGCCCGGGGAGCTGTTTTTT.